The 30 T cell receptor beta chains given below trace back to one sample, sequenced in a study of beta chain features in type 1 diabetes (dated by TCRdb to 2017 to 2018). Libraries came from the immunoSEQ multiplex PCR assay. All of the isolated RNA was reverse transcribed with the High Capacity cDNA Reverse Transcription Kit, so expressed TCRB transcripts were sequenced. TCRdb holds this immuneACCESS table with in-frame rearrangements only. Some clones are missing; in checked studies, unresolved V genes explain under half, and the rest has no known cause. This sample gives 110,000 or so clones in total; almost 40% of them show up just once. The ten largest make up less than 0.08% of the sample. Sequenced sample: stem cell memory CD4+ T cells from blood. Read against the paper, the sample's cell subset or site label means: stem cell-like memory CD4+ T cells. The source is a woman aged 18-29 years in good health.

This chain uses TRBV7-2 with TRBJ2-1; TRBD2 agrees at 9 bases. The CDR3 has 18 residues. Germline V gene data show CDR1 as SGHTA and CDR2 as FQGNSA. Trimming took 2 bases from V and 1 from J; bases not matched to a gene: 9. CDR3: CASSLLAGGPSSYNEQFF. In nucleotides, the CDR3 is TGTGCCAGCAGCTTACTTGCGGGAGGGCCGTCTTCCTACAATGAGCAGTTCTTC.

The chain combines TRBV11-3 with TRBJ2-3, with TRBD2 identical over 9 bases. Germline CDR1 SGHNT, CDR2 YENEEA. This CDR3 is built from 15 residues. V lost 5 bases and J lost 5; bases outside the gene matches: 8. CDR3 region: CASSTGTSPRDTQYF. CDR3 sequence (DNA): TGTGCCAGCAGCACAGGGACTAGCCCTAGAGATACGCAGTATTTT. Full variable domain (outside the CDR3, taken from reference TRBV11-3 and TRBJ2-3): EAGVVQSPRYKIIEKKQPVAFWCNPISGHNTLYWYLQNLGQGPELLIRYENEEAVDDSQLPKDRFSAERLKGVDSTLKIQPAELGDSAVYLCASSTGTSPRDTQYFGPGTRLTVL.

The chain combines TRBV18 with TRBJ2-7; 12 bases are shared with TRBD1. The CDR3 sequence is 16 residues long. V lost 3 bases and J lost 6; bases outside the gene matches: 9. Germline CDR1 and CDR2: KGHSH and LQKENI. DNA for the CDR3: TGTGCCAGCTCACCTAACCTCGGGACAGGGGGCGCCGAGCAGTACTTC. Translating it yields CASSPNLGTGGAEQYF. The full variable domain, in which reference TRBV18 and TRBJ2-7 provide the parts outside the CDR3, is NAGVMQNPRHLVRRRGQEARLRCSPMKGHSHVYWYRQLPEEGLKFMVYLQKENIIDESGMPKERFSAEFPKEGPSILRIQQVVRGDSAAYFCASSPNLGTGGAEQYFGPGTRLTVT.

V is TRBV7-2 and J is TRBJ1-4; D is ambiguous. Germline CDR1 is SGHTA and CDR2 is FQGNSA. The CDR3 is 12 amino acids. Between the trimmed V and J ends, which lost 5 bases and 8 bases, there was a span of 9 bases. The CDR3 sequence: CASSTTVEKLFF. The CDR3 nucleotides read TGTGCCAGCAGCACCACGGTAGAAAAACTGTTTTTT.

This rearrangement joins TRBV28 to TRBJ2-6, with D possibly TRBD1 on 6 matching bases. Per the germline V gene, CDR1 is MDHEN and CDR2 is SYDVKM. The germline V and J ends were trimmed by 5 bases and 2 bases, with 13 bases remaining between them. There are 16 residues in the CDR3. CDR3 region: CASSPGKGAGANVLTF. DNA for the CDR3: TGTGCCAGCAGTCCGGGCAAGGGGGCTGGGGCCAACGTCCTGACTTTC.

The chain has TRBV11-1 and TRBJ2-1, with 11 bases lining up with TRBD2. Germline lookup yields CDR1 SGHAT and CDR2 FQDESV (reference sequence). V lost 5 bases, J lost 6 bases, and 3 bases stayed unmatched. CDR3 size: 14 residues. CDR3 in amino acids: CASSRGTSGNEQFF. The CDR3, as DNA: TGTGCCAGCAGCCGCGGGACTAGCGGCAATGAGCAGTTCTTC. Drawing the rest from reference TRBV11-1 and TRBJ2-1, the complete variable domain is EAEVAQSPRYKITEKSQAVAFWCDPISGHATLYWYRQILGQGPELLVQFQDESVVDDSQLPKDRFSAERLKGVDSTLKIQPAELGDSAMYLCASSRGTSGNEQFFGPGTRLTVL.

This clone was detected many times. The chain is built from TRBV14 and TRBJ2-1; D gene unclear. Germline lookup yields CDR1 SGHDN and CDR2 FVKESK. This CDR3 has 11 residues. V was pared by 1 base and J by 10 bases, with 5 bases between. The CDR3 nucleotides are TGTGCCAGCAGCCAAGGCGCGGAGCAGTTCTTC. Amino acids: CASSQGAEQFF. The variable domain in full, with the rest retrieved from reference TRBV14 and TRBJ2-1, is EAGVTQFPSHSVIEKGQTVTLRCDPISGHDNLYWYRRVMGKEIKFLLHFVKESKQDESGMPNNRFLAERTGGTYSTLKVQPAELEDSGVYFCASSQGAEQFFGPGTRLTVL.

The CDR3 DNA reads as TGTGCCAGCCTGACCCCCACAGGGGGCTGGGGGAATGGCTACACCTTC. Encoded protein: CASLTPTGGWGNGYTF. The V and J genes are TRBV28 and TRBJ1-2, with 9 bases fitting TRBD1. There are 16 residues in the CDR3. Germline lookup yields CDR1 MDHEN and CDR2 SYDVKM. With V trimmed by 8 bases and J by 6 bases, 16 bases remained unmatched.

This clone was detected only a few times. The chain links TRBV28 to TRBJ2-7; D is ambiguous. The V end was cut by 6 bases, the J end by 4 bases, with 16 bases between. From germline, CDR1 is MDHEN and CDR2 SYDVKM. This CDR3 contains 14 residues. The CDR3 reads CASRIAYTSYEQYF. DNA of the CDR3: TGTGCCAGCAGGATAGCCTATACGTCTTACGAGCAGTACTTC.

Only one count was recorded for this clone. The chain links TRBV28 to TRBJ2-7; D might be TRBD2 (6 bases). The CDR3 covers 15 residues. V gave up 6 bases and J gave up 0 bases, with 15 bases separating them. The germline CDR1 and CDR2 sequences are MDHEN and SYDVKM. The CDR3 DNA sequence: TGTGCCAGCAGGCCTACCCTGGGGGGCTCCTACGAGCAGTACTTC. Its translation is CASRPTLGGSYEQYF.

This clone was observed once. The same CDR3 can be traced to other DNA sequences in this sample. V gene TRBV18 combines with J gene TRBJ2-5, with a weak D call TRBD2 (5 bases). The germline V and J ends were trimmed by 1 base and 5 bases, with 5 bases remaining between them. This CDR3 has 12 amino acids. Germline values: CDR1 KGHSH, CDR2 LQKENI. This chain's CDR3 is CASSPQRETQYF. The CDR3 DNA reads TGTGCCAGCTCACCACAGCGGGAGACCCAGTACTTC.

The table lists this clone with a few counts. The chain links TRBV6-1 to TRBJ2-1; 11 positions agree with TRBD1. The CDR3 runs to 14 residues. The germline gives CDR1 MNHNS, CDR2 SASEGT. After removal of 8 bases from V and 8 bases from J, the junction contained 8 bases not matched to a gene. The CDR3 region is CASQDRGLLDEQFF. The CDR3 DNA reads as TGTGCCAGCCAGGACAGGGGGCTGTTGGATGAGCAGTTCTTC.

CDR3 nucleotides: TGTGCCAGTAGTATTTATGGGCTAGCGGACAATGAGCAGTTCTTC. It specifies CASSIYGLADNEQFF. The chain carries TRBV19 and TRBJ2-1; 7 bases map to TRBD2. This CDR3 spans 15 amino acids. With 3 bases clipped from V and 5 bases from J, the junction kept 7 bases outside the gene matches. Germline V CDR1 and CDR2: LNHDA, SQIVND (reference sequence).

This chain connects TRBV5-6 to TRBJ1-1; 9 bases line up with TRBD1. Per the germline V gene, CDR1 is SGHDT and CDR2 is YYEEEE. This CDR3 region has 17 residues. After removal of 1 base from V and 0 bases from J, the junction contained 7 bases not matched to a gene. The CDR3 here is CASSLFGTGTVNTEAFF. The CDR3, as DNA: TGTGCCAGCAGCTTGTTTGGGACAGGGACGGTGAACACTGAAGCTTTCTTT.

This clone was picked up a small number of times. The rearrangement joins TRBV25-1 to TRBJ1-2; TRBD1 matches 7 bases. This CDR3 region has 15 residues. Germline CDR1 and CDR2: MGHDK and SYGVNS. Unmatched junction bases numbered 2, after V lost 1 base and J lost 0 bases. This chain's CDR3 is CASSESGTANYGYTF. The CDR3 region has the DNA TGTGCCAGCAGTGAATCCGGGACAGCTAACTATGGCTACACCTTC.

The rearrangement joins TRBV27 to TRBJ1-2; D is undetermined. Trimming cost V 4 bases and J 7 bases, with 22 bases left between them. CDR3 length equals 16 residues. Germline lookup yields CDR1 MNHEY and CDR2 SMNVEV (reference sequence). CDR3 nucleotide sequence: TGTGCCAGCAGTTCCGTGGGGAGGGAAGGGCCAAGTGGCTACACCTTC. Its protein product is CASSSVGREGPSGYTF.

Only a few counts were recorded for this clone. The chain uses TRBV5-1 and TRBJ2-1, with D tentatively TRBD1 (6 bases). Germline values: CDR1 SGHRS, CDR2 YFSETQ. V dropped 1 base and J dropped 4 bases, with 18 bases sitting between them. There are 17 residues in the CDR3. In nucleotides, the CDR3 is TGCGCCAGCAGCTTGTCCCTCGCGAGAGGGGGATACAATGAGCAGTTCTTC. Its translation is CASSLSLARGGYNEQFF.

CDR3 amino acids: CASTLTSGRSYEQYF. The CDR3 nucleotides are TGTGCCAGCACCCTGACTAGCGGGAGATCCTACGAGCAGTACTTC. The chain employs TRBV6-6 and TRBJ2-7, with 12 bases lining up with TRBD2. The V gene's germline CDR1 is MNHNY and CDR2 SVGAGI (reference sequence). The CDR3 covers 15 residues. V trimming: 7 bases; J trimming: 1 base; junction bases outside the gene matches: 5.

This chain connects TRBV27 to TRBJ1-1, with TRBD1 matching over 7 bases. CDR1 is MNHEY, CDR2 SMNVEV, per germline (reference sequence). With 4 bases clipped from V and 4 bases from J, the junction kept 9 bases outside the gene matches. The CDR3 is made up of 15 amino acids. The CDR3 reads CASSSNPGGSTEAFF. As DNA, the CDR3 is TGTGCCAGCAGTTCTAATCCAGGGGGAAGCACTGAAGCTTTCTTT.

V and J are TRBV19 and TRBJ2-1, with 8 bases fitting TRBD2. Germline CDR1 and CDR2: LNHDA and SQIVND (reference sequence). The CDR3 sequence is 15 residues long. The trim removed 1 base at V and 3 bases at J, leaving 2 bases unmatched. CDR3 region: CASSIGAGVYNEQFF. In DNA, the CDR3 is TGTGCCAGTAGTATAGGAGCGGGGGTCTACAATGAGCAGTTCTTC.

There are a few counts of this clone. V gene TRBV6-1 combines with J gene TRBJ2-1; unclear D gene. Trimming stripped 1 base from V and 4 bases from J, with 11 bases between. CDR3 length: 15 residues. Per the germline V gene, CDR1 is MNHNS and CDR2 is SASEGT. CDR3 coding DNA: TGTGCCAGCAGTGAAGTCGCTGACTGGTACAATGAGCAGTTCTTC. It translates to CASSEVADWYNEQFF.

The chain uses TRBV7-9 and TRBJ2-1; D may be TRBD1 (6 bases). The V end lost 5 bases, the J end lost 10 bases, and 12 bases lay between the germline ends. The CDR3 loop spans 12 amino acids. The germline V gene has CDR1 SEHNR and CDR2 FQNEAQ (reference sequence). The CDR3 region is CASSNTGWEQFF. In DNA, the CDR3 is TGTGCCAGCAGCAACACAGGGTGGGAGCAGTTCTTC.

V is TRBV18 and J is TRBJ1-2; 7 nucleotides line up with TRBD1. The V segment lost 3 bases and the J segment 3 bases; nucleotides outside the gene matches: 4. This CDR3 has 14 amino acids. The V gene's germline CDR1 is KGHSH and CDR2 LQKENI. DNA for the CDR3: TGTGCCAGCTCACCTCCAGGGGGTGACTATGGCTACACCTTC. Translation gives CASSPPGGDYGYTF.

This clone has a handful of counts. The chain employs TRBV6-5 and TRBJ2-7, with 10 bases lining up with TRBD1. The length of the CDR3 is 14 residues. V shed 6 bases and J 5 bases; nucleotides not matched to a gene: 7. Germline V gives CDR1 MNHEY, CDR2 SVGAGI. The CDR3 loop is CASRPGQGLDEQYF. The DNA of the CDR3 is TGTGCCAGCAGACCGGGACAGGGGTTGGACGAGCAGTACTTC.

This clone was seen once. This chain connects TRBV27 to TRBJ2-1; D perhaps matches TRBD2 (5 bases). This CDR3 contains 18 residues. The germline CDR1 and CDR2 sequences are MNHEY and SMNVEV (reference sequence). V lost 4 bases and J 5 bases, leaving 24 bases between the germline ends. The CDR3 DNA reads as TGTGCCAGCAGTTCGTTAACCCCCCTCGGGATCGGGAACAATGAGCAGTTCTTC. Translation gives CASSSLTPLGIGNNEQFF.

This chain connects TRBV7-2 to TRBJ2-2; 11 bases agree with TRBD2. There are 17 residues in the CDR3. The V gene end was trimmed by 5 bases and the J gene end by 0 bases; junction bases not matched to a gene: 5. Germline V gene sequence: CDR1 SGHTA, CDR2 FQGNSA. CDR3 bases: TGTGCCAGCAGCATAAGACTAGCGGGACCGAACACCGGGGAGCTGTTTTTT. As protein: CASSIRLAGPNTGELFF.

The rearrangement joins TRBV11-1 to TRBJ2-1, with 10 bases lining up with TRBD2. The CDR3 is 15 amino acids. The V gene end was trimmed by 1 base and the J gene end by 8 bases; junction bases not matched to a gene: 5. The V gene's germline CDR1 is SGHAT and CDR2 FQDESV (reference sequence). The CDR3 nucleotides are TGTGCCAGCAGCTTAGTAGCGGGAGGAATCGATGAGCAGTTCTTC. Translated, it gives CASSLVAGGIDEQFF.

The DNA for the CDR3 is TGTGCCAGCAGCCGCAGACTAGATAGCGTAGATACGCAGTATTTT. Translated: CASSRRLDSVDTQYF. The V and J genes are TRBV14 and TRBJ2-3; TRBD2 is a possible D gene (6 bases). CDR3 length: 15 amino acids. V was cut by 4 bases and J by 5 bases, with 16 bases left in between. Germline V gives CDR1 SGHDN, CDR2 FVKESK.

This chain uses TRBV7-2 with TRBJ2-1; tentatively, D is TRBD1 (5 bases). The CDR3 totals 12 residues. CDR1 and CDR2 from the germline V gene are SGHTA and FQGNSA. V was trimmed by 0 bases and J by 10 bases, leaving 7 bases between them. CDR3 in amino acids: CASSLAGREQFF. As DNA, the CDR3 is TGTGCCAGCAGCTTAGCGGGGCGGGAGCAGTTCTTC.

For the CDR3, the DNA is TGTGCCAGCTGGACAGGGACGAACACTGAAGCTTTCTTT. Translated, it gives CASWTGTNTEAFF. The genes are TRBV27 and TRBJ1-1, with 8 bases aligning to TRBD1. Germline assignment: CDR1 MNHEY and CDR2 SMNVEV (reference sequence). The junction had 3 bases not matched to a gene; V was cut back by 8 bases and J by 1 base. This CDR3 has 13 amino acids.